This TCR beta chain was recovered during a study of T cells in Graves' hyperthyroidism and ophthalmopathy. In its sample, this clonotype was seen a few times. Used for diagnoses were clinical symptoms, serum thyroxine and TRAb, thyroid ultrasound and orbital computed tomography. PBMCs were sourced from roughly 9.3 ml fresh peripheral blood. The source material, RNA transcripts, was used to amplify TCR beta CDR3 regions. First-round RT-PCR of the TCR CDR3 relied on the HTBI primer set. MiXCR, run by TCRdb on the multiplex PCR reads, gives a single entry per CDR3 protein. The table includes some 370,000 distinct CDR3 sequences, approximately 17% detected once. The V gene's germline CDR1 is SQVTM and CDR2 ANQGSEA. CDR3 length: 12 residues.

This receptor was identified in a woman under 40 with Graves' hyperthyroidism that later progressed to Graves' ophthalmopathy. What was sequenced was blood. The V and J genes are TRBV29-1 and TRBJ2-2, with unresolved D. The CDR3 DNA follows: TGCAGAGTTCCTAAGGGTGGCGGGGAGCTGTTTTTT. Residues: CRVPKGGGELFF.